This record concerns one TCR beta chain sequence. Antigen specificity is unknown. The data stem from a study of T-cell reconstitution after alpha-beta-depleted transplantation in children. Unique molecular identifiers were incorporated into the prepared TCRbeta library. One entry per CDR3 protein, called by TCRdb with MiXCR from the PCR reads. The sample lists around 200,000 distinct CDR3 sequences; approximately 17% were seen once. General observations from the study: At the one-year point after transplant, T-cell counts and TCRbeta diversity were found to come mostly from T cells that had been newly produced.

This material consisted of PBMCs, mostly from graft donor cells, taken 360 days after TCRalphabeta/CD19-depleted stem cell transplant. The clonotype was recovered from a male patient aged 2-9 years who had a stem cell transplant for acute lymphoblastic leukemia, so the T cells may come from the graft donor.

DNA of the CDR3: TGTGCCAGCAGTTTCCAGGAAATGGGCACAGATACGCAGTATTTT. Amino acid sequence: CASSFQEMGTDTQYF. The chain has TRBV12-3 or TRBV12-4 and TRBJ2-3; D remains ambiguous. V was clipped by 3 bases and J by 1 base, with 11 bases between them. The length of the CDR3 is 15 residues.